The sequence of this T cell receptor (beta chain) was determined in a study of cytomegalovirus exposure and HLA in healthy donors. General study points: Previous analysis showed most TCR beta V segments were productive about 90% or about 30% of the time. When analyzed later, a missense DCLRE1C variant was found to be linked to TCR beta V- and J-gene trimming. A later analysis appeared to link common viral pathogens to several of the most significant clusters.

On this clone: Its antigen is as yet unknown.

In germline, CDR1 is LNHNV, CDR2 YYDKDF (reference sequence). V was trimmed by 0 bases and J by 4 bases, leaving 9 bases between them. The CDR3 sequence is 15 residues long. 60 Vbeta and 13 Jbeta primers were used in PCR. Profiled with immunoSEQ multiplex PCR; TCRdb holds only in-frame clones, not every one. The sample includes fewer than 130,000 clones, roughly 80% of them seen just once. The sample consisted of PBMCs. The chain couples TRBV15 to TRBJ1-4; a possible D gene is TRBD1 (6 bases). The sequence was collected from a man younger than 40 in good health and CMV-seropositive. The DNA of the CDR3 is TGTGCCACCAGCAGAGAACAGGGATTTAATGAAAAACTGTTTTTT. This gives the protein CATSREQGFNEKLFF.